A selection of T cell receptor beta chains follows, all from one sample in a study of cytomegalovirus exposure and HLA in healthy donors. Using immunoSEQ multiplex PCR, the repertoire was profiled, and TCRdb retains in-frame clones only, with some absent. The sample includes some 80,000 clones, more than 60% of them seen just once. Sequencing used PBMCs. The receptors come from a man between 18 and 35 years old in good health and CMV-seropositive. The CDR3 runs from the conserved cysteine through the conserved F or W. Each record gives: V gene, D gene, clone size, J gene, CDR3 length, CDR3 DNA, CDR3 protein. The D gene is left open where the match is weak. Size values are once, few and many counts, or a class for expanded clones, and some rows have none.

TRBV5-4,-,-,TRBJ2-7,15,TGTGCCAGCAGGGCCCCAGGGGCGGGTTTCAACGAGCAGTACTTC,CASRAPGAGFNEQYF
TRBV9,-,-,TRBJ2-3,14,TGTGCCAGCAGCGTAACTGACTCTACGGATACGCAGTATTTT,CASSVTDSTDTQYF
TRBV28,TRBD2,-,TRBJ2-7,12,TGTGCCAGCGGGGGGGGTCCATACGAGCAGTACTTC,CASGGGPYEQYF
TRBV14,TRBD1,-,TRBJ1-1,14,TGTGCCAGCAGCTCGAGGGGGCGGAACACTGAAGCTTTCTTT,CASSSRGRNTEAFF
TRBV4-1,-,-,TRBJ1-1,15,TGCGCCAGCAATCGGGGAGATAGACCGAACACTGAAGCTTTCTTT,CASNRGDRPNTEAFF
TRBV5-4,TRBD2,-,TRBJ2-7,17,TGTGCCAGCAGCGACGGGACTAGCGGCGGCTGGGGGTACGAGCAGTACTTC,CASSDGTSGGWGYEQYF
TRBV4-1,TRBD2,-,TRBJ2-7,15,TGCGCCAGCAGCCAAGTAGCGGGAGGGCCGAACGAGCAGTACTTC,CASSQVAGGPNEQYF
TRBV15,-,-,TRBJ1-2,14,TGTGCCACCAGCAGAGACGAGGTGAACTATGGCTACACCTTC,CATSRDEVNYGYTF
TRBV6-5,-,once,TRBJ1-2,12,TGTGCCAGCAGTTACAAGGCAGGCGGCTACACCTTC,CASSYKAGGYTF
TRBV5-1,TRBD2,-,TRBJ2-7,14,TGCGCCAGCAGCCCTTGGACTAGCGACTACGAGCAGTACTTC,CASSPWTSDYEQYF
TRBV6-5,-,few,TRBJ1-1,14,TGTGCCAGCAGGGCGGACACCGTGAACACTGAAGCTTTCTTT,CASRADTVNTEAFF
TRBV2,-,-,TRBJ1-1,18,TGTGCCAGCAGTGAAGACGAGACCCGGAAGCCCGACTACGATGAAGCTTTCTTT,CASSEDETRKPDYDEAFF
TRBV29-1,-,-,TRBJ1-3,14,TGCAGCGCATGGGACTCTTCCTCTGGAAACACCATATATTTT,CSAWDSSSGNTIYF
TRBV4-2,TRBD2,-,TRBJ2-3,19,TGTGCCAGCAGCCGGACAGGAGGGACTAGCGGACTAAGCACAGATACGCAGTATTTT,CASSRTGGTSGLSTDTQYF
TRBV5-1,TRBD1,-,TRBJ2-3,14,TGCGCCAGCAGCGACGACAGGGGATCAGATACGCAGTATTTT,CASSDDRGSDTQYF
TRBV6-5,-,once,TRBJ2-7,16,TGTGCCAGCAGTTACTCCGACGGGCCGGGGTTCTACGAGCAGTACTTC,CASSYSDGPGFYEQYF
TRBV27,-,-,TRBJ2-1,12,TGTGCCAGCAGTTTCGGACAGAATGAGCAGTTCTTC,CASSFGQNEQFF
TRBV6-5,-,-,TRBJ1-1,15,TGTGCCAGCAGTCTTAGGACAGAAGGGATAACTGAAGCTTTCTTT,CASSLRTEGITEAFF
TRBV6-6,TRBD2,few,TRBJ2-7,13,TGTGCCAGCAGTCGGACTAGCGGTTACGAGCAGTACTTC,CASSRTSGYEQYF
TRBV29-1,-,-,TRBJ1-2,9,TGCAGCGTTGAGTTCTACAGCACCTTC,CSVEFYSTF
TRBV28,TRBD1,-,TRBJ2-7,13,TGTGCCAGCACTATGGACAGGGGTCGCGAGCAGTACTTC,CASTMDRGREQYF
TRBV28,-,-,TRBJ2-2,14,TGTGCCAGCAGAATTACGATCGGGAACGGGGAGCTGTTTTTT,CASRITIGNGELFF
TRBV5-6,TRBD2,-,TRBJ2-7,13,TGTGCCAGCAACCTGGGGGGAGGGGAAGGGCAGTACTTC,CASNLGGGEGQYF
TRBV28,-,-,TRBJ1-1,16,TGTGCCAGCAGCCCAAGGAGGGCGAACGGGGACACTGAAGCTTTCTTT,CASSPRRANGDTEAFF
TRBV28,TRBD1,-,TRBJ2-7,13,TGTGCCAGTCGAGGACAGGCCACCTACGAGCAGTACTTC,CASRGQATYEQYF
TRBV7-9,TRBD1,-,TRBJ1-1,15,TGTGCCAGCAGCTTAGGGACAGGGGTAAACACTGAAGCTTTCTTT,CASSLGTGVNTEAFF
TRBV7-2,TRBD1,-,TRBJ2-4,19,TGTGCCAGCAGCCAACCGGGACAGGGGATTATGGGGTTGAAAAACATTCAGTACTTC,CASSQPGQGIMGLKNIQYF
TRBV9,TRBD2,once,TRBJ2-3,16,TGTGCCAGCAGCCCCTGGGGGACTAGCGGGAGAGGGGCGCAGTATTTT,CASSPWGTSGRGAQYF
TRBV7-8,TRBD1,few,TRBJ1-5,13,TGTGCCAGCAGCTTAAATTCTGGGACAGGGTTGCATTTT,CASSLNSGTGLHF
TRBV6-5,TRBD2,-,TRBJ2-1,15,TGTGCCAGCAGTAGCAGACTAGCGGGTGACAATGAGCAGTTCTTC,CASSSRLAGDNEQFF
TRBV7-7,TRBD2,-,TRBJ2-1,14,TGTGCTAGCAGCCCCGGGACTAGCGCGGATGAGCAGTTCTTC,CASSPGTSADEQFF
TRBV4-2,TRBD1,-,TRBJ2-1,17,TGTGCCAGCAGCCAAGCTACAGGGGGTTATTCCTACAATGAGCAGTTCTTC,CASSQATGGYSYNEQFF
TRBV7-9,-,-,TRBJ2-1,16,TGTGCCAGCAGACGACCCGGGGGTGCTACCTACAATGAGCAGTTCTTC,CASRRPGGATYNEQFF
TRBV6-5,-,-,TRBJ1-4,15,TGTGCCAGCAGTTACTGCCCTGGGGGGTGTGAAAAACTGTTTTTT,CASSYCPGGCEKLFF
TRBV2,-,few,TRBJ2-2,14,TGTGCCAGCAAGGGCAGGGTAGCTGGAGGGGAGCTGTTTTTT,CASKGRVAGGELFF
TRBV7-6,TRBD1,-,TRBJ2-1,15,TGTGCCAGCAGCAACTACAGGGGGCGCAGCGGTGAGCAGTTCTTC,CASSNYRGRSGEQFF
TRBV7-8,TRBD1,-,TRBJ1-4,13,TGTGCCAGCAGCTCGGGACAGGGGCTCAAACTGTTTTTT,CASSSGQGLKLFF
TRBV5-7,-,-,TRBJ2-5,14,TGTGCCAGCAACAGGGTAGGGTACCAAGAGACCCAGTACTTC,CASNRVGYQETQYF
TRBV2,TRBD2,-,TRBJ2-2,14,TGTGCCAGCATGGCAGCGGGGTTAGGCGGGGAGCTGTTTTTT,CASMAAGLGGELFF
TRBV9,-,-,TRBJ2-2,16,TGTGCCAGTCACCCCGGGTGGGACATCAACACCGGGGAGCTGTTTTTT,CASHPGWDINTGELFF